This TCR beta chain was identified in a study of blood T cell repertoires in COVID-19. Participants had their cohort set by participant-reported clinical history. Per germline, CDR1 LGHNA and CDR2 YSLEER. The CDR3 runs to 15 residues. V was cut by 0 bases and J by 4 bases, with 12 bases left in between. Method: immunoSEQ multiplex PCR; TCRdb's copy keeps in-frame clones and lacks some. The data show roughly 360,000 clones, over 75% seen once. Sequenced: PBMCs or T cells enriched from blood (not recorded which). The TCR was taken from a woman aged 25 to 39 with acute COVID-19. The V gene is TRBV4-3, the J gene TRBJ1-1, with D hard to call. The DNA for the CDR3 is TGCGCCAGCAGCCAAGATCGTCTTCCGAGCACTGAAGCTTTCTTT. Protein sequence: CASSQDRLPSTEAFF.